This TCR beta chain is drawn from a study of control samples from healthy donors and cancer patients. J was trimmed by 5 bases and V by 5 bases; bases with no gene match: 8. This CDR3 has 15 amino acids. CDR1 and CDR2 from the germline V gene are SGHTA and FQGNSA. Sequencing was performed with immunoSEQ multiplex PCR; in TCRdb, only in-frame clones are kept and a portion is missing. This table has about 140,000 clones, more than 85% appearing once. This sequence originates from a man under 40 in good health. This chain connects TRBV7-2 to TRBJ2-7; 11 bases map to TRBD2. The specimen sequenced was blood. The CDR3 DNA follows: TGTGCCAGCAGCCCCTGGACTAGCGGGTTCAACGAGCAGTACTTC. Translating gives CASSPWTSGFNEQYF.